This is a list of T cell receptor beta chains from one sample in a study of blood T cell repertoires in COVID-19. Only in-frame clones appear in the TCRdb table, and some are missing; sequencing was by immunoSEQ multiplex PCR. Of about 190,000 clones in the sample, roughly nine tenths are singletons; the top ten hold around 1.1%. The material sequenced was peripheral blood. These TCRs come from a man aged 30-40 years with acute or convalescent COVID-19. Both conserved end residues are trimmed from each CDR3.

j_gene | v_gene | CDR3aa
TRBJ2-1 | TRBV29-1 | SVDRLAGVSYNEQF
TRBJ2-2 | TRBV19 | ASRGGGITGTGRVTGELF
TRBJ2-1 | TRBV19 | ASRTGTSGRDEQF
TRBJ1-3 | TRBV7-9 | ASTGDGNTIY
TRBJ1-4 | TRBV28 | ASSGNLGEKLF
TRBJ1-1 | TRBV18 | ASSMDRANTEAF
TRBJ2-1 | TRBV5-4 | ASSTTLLNEQF
TRBJ1-2 | TRBV7-9 | ASSLGQLYGYT
TRBJ1-2 | TRBV28 | ASSLTRPYGYT
TRBJ1-2 | TRBV30 | AWSGTGGDGYT
TRBJ2-3 | TRBV27 | ASSTRTDTQY
TRBJ1-4 | TRBV30 | AWSGGQRLF
TRBJ2-3 | TRBV5-1 | ASSLVSGSDTQY
TRBJ1-4 | TRBV7-8 | ASRRTGTGNEKLF
TRBJ1-3 | TRBV2 | ASTNRQLSGNTIY
TRBJ2-7 | TRBV5-4 | ASSSGQRSYEQY
TRBJ2-5 | TRBV19 | ASSISGRQGARRETQY
TRBJ2-1 | TRBV2 | ASSGWFGTSSYNEQF
TRBJ1-2 | TRBV19 | ASSTGGPSNYGYT
TRBJ1-2 | TRBV5-1 | ASSLGTGGVLGYT
TRBJ2-5 | TRBV6-5 | ASSSIAPGQGETQY
TRBJ1-1 | TRBV19 | ASSNRGQGTEAF
TRBJ1-2 | TRBV5-4 | ASSLGSGGAYGYT
TRBJ1-1 | TRBV21-1 | ASSKWTGGTEAF
TRBJ1-5 | TRBV5-3 | AREQGAQPQH
TRBJ1-2 | TRBV28 | ASSLISGQGGGYT
TRBJ1-1 | TRBV2 | ARVAPESPEAF
TRBJ1-2 | TRBV6-1 | ASREPLQSLNYGYT
TRBJ2-3 | TRBV27 | ASSLDSGGWNTQY
TRBJ2-7 | TRBV19 | ASSIGGSGSREQY
TRBJ2-5 | TRBV3-1/TRBV3-2 | ASSPRGGWREETQY